Listed below are T cell receptor beta chains from one sample, sequenced in a study of CD8 T cells in ankylosing spondylitis. TCRdb reprocessed the 5' RACE reads via MiXCR and lists one record per CDR3 protein. The sample lists roughly 400,000 distinct CDR3 sequences; 20% to 25% were seen once. The sequenced sample was blood, either unsorted or a sorted T cell fraction (not recorded which). The receptor source for this set is a male donor with ankylosing spondylitis. CDR3s include the opening cysteine and the closing phenylalanine or tryptophan. Each record gives: clone size, J gene, V gene, CDR3 protein. Size tells how often a clone was seen (once, few, many) or the class of an expanded clone, and some rows leave it out.

. | TRBJ1-5 | TRBV12-3/TRBV12-4 | CASSLGLGFDQPQHF
. | TRBJ1-1 | TRBV10-3 | CAIRTSEGPDTEAFF
. | TRBJ2-5 | TRBV7-9 | CASSRHGRGRQETQYF
. | TRBJ2-7 | TRBV15 | CATSRGGGLDEQYF
. | TRBJ2-3 | TRBV7-2 | CASSLAGESTDTQYF
. | TRBJ2-5 | TRBV6-5 | CASRTTQETQYF
. | TRBJ1-3 | TRBV7-9 | CASRLGFSGNTIYF
. | TRBJ2-7 | TRBV7-2 | CASSLVAGATYEQYF
few | TRBJ2-7 | TRBV5-1 | CASSPLAGGPHEQYF
once | TRBJ2-7 | TRBV20-1 | CSASVGNSYEQYF
. | TRBJ1-1 | TRBV11-2 | CASSLDAGADTEAFF
. | TRBJ2-3 | TRBV28 | CASSSDRNTQYF
. | TRBJ1-5 | TRBV2 | CASSQEGGARQPQHF
many | TRBJ2-3 | TRBV12-3/TRBV12-4 | CASSLWSSGTDTQYF
. | TRBJ2-1 | TRBV9 | CASSTRTSGRVNEQFF
few | TRBJ2-1 | TRBV7-2 | CASSSWGLAGDYEQFF
few | TRBJ1-1 | TRBV7-9 | CASSLNSWGTEAFF
. | TRBJ2-1 | TRBV4-3 | CASSQPGQGAFEQFF
few | TRBJ2-4 | TRBV10-3 | CAISQDGFGNIQYF
. | TRBJ1-5 | TRBV6-2/TRBV6-3 | CASHARNRAKPQHF
. | TRBJ1-2 | TRBV5-1 | CASSSPGQGYGYTF
few | TRBJ2-3 | TRBV14 | CASSQEWSRADTQYF
. | TRBJ2-7 | TRBV5-1 | CASSLALSTGSYEQYF
. | TRBJ1-2 | TRBV5-1 | CASSQNFYGYTF
. | TRBJ2-1 | TRBV15 | CATSRDLAGAHNEQFF
few | TRBJ2-2 | TRBV19 | CASKPGQLNTGELFF
. | TRBJ2-7 | TRBV21-1 | CASSKGGTGLTYEQYF
few | TRBJ2-5 | TRBV7-8 | CASSPRLAGDPYQETQYF
once | TRBJ2-7 | TRBV6-2/TRBV6-3 | CASRRSGTYEQYF
few | TRBJ2-5 | TRBV18 | CASSPQGLSETQYF
. | TRBJ2-7 | TRBV27 | CASSRPGQTLYEQYF
. | TRBJ1-2 | TRBV15 | CATSRDRAGNYGYTF
. | TRBJ2-3 | TRBV12-3/TRBV12-4 | CASSYQTSGSTDTQYF
. | TRBJ2-5 | TRBV7-2 | CASSLVGTSVSETQYF
. | TRBJ2-7 | TRBV29-1 | CSVQRARGYEQYF
. | TRBJ1-1 | TRBV11-1 | CASSLSFQGSEGHTEAFF
. | TRBJ2-2 | TRBV11-2 | CASSLRVVVRVNTGELFF
few | TRBJ2-3 | TRBV5-1 | CASSTWTSGGADTQYF
. | TRBJ2-1 | TRBV11-2 | CASSLGSGYSSYNEQFF
few | TRBJ1-5 | TRBV12-3/TRBV12-4 | CASSRQGLNQPQHF
few | TRBJ2-3 | TRBV5-1 | CASTTSGGRTDTQYF
many | TRBJ2-1 | TRBV27 | CASSLSGPSGFSYNEQFF
few | TRBJ2-7 | TRBV15 | CATSRVGIYEQYF
. | TRBJ2-2 | TRBV2 | CASSGQGGRTGELFF
. | TRBJ2-3 | TRBV5-1 | CASSLMLQTPSTDTQYF
once | TRBJ1-6 | TRBV30 | CAWRGTGNSPLHF
many | TRBJ2-2 | TRBV27 | CASKVQANTGELFF
few | TRBJ2-1 | TRBV19 | CASSIRVAGSLNNEQFF
. | TRBJ1-1 | TRBV29-1 | CSVALNIGDTEAFF
. | TRBJ1-4 | TRBV19 | CASNRVPEDEKLFF
. | TRBJ2-3 | TRBV5-1 | CASSTLGVSTDTQYF
few | TRBJ2-1 | TRBV29-1 | CSVEGGNVGYNEQFF
few | TRBJ2-3 | TRBV29-1 | CSVTLRGRAPDTQYF
few | TRBJ2-1 | TRBV18 | CASSPVGRAGISYNEQFF
. | TRBJ1-1 | TRBV20-1 | CSARGGRELRAFF
few | TRBJ1-4 | TRBV7-9 | CASSTYRGSNEKLFF
few | TRBJ1-4 | TRBV14 | CASSQKRAILGEKLFF
. | TRBJ1-2 | TRBV4-1 | CASSLRQSNYGYTF